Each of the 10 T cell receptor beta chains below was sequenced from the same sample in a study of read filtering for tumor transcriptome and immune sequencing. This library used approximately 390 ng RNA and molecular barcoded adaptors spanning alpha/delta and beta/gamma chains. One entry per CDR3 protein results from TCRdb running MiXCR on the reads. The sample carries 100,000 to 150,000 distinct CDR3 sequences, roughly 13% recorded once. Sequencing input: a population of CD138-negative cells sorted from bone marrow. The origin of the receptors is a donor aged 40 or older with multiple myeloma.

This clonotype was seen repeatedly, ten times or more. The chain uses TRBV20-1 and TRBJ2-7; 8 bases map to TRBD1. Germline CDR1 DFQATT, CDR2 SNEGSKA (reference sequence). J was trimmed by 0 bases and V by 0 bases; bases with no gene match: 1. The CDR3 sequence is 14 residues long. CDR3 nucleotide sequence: TGCAGTGCTAGAGAGGACAGGGCCTCCTACGAGCAGTACTTC. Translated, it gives CSAREDRASYEQYF.

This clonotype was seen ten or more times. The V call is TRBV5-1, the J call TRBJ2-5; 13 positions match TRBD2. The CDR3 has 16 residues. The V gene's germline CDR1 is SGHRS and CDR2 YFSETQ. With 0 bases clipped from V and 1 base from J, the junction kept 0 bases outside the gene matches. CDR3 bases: TGCGCCAGCAGCTTGGGGACTAGCGGGGGCCAAGAGACCCAGTACTTC. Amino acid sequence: CASSLGTSGGQETQYF.

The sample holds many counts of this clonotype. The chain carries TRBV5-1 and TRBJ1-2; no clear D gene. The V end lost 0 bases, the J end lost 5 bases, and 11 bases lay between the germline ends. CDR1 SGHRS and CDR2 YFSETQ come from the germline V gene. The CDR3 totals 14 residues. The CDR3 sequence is CASSLEQAVYGYTF. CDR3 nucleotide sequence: TGCGCCAGCAGCTTGGAGCAGGCGGTTTATGGCTACACCTTC.

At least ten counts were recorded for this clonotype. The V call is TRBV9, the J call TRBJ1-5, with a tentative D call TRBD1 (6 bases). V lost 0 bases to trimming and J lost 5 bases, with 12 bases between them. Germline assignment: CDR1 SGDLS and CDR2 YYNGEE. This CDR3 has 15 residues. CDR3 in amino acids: CASSVDPRGDQPQHF. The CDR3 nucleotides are TGTGCCAGCAGCGTAGACCCGAGGGGGGATCAGCCCCAGCATTTT.

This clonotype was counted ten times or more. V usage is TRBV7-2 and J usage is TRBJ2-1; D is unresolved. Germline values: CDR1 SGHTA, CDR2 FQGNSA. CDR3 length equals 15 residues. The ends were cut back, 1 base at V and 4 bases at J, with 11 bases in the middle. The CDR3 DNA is TGTGCCAGCAGCTTAGGATCTACTAATTACAATGAGCAGTTCTTC. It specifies CASSLGSTNYNEQFF.

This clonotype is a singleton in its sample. CDR3 protein: CSAGAGTAVTGELFF. CDR3 sequence (DNA): TGCAGCGCCGGGGCCGGGACCGCGGTCACCGGGGAGCTGTTTTTT. The rearrangement links TRBV29-1 to TRBJ2-2, with D perhaps TRBD1 or TRBD2 (5 bases each). This CDR3 has 15 residues. Trimming pared 7 bases from V and 4 bases from J, leaving 19 bases between. Germline values: CDR1 SQVTM, CDR2 ANQGSEA.

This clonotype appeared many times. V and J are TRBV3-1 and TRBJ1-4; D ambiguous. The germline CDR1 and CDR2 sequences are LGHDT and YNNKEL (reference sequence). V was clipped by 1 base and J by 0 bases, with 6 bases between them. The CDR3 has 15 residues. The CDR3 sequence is CASSQASATNEKLFF. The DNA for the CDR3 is TGTGCCAGCAGCCAAGCGAGTGCAACTAATGAAAAACTGTTTTTT.

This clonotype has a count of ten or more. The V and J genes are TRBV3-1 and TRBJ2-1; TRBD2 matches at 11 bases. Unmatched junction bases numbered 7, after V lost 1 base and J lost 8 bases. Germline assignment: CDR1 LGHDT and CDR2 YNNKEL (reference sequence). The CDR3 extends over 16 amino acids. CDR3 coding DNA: TGTGCCAGCAGCCAAGTTAGCGGGGGGGCCGGGTATGAGCAGTTCTTC. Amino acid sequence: CASSQVSGGAGYEQFF.

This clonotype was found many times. Written as DNA, the CDR3 is TGTGCCAGCAGCCAACCGGGACAGGGGTTAGATGAGCAGTTCTTC. Protein sequence: CASSQPGQGLDEQFF. The chain links TRBV3-1 to TRBJ2-1, with 10 bases lining up with TRBD1. V gave up 2 bases and J gave up 8 bases; unmatched junction bases: 6. Germline V lookup: CDR1 LGHDT, CDR2 YNNKEL (reference sequence). CDR3 length: 15 residues.

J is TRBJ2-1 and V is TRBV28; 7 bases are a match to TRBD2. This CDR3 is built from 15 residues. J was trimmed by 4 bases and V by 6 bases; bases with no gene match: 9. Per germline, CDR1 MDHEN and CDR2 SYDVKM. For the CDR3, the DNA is TGTGCCAGCAGGGGTATGGGGGGGGTTTACAATGAGCAGTTCTTC. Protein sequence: CASRGMGGVYNEQFF.